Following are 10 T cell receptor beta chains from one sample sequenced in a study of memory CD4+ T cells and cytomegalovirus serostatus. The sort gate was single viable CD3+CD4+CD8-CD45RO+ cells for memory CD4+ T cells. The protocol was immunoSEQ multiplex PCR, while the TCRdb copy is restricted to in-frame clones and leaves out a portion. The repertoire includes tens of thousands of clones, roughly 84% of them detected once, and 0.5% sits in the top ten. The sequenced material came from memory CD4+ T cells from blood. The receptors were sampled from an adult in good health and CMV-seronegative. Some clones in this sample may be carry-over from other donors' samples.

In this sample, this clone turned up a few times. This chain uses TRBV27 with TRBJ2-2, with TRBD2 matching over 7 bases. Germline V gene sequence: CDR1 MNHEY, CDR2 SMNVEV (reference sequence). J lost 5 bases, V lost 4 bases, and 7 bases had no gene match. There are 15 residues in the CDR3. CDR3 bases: TGTGCCAGCAGTTCCCTAGCGGTAGGGACCGGGGAGCTGTTTTTT. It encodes CASSSLAVGTGELFF.

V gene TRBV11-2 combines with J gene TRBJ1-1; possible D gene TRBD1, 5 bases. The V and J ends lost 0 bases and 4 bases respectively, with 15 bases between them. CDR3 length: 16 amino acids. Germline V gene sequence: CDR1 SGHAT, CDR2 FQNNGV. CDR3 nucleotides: TGTGCCAGCAGCTTAGAGTTACGGCTGGGGGGCACTGAAGCTTTCTTT. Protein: CASSLELRLGGTEAFF.

CDR3 residues: CASSPQPGPHTEQYF. DNA of the CDR3: TGTGCCAGCAGCCCCCAACCGGGACCCCATACGGAGCAGTACTTC. The rearrangement joins TRBV9 to TRBJ2-7; TRBD1 or TRBD2 may be the D gene (5 bases each). This CDR3 is built from 15 residues. Germline V gene sequence: CDR1 SGDLS, CDR2 YYNGEE. V lost 4 bases, J lost 7 bases, and 21 bases lay in between. Filled out from reference TRBV9 and TRBJ2-7, the complete variable domain reads DSGVTQTPKHLITATGQRVTLRCSPRSGDLSVYWYQQSLDQGLQFLIQYYNGEERAKGNILERFSAQQFPDLHSELNLSSLELGDSALYFCASSPQPGPHTEQYFGPGTRLTVT.

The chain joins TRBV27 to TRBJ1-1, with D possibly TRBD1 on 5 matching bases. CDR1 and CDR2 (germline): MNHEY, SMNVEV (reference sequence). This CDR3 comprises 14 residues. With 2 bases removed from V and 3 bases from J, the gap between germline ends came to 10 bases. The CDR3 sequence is CASSLQGKDTEAFF. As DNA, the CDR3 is TGTGCCAGCAGTTTACAGGGTAAGGACACTGAAGCTTTCTTT.

In DNA form, the CDR3 reads TGTGCCACCAGATATCCAGGGGCAAGCTCCTACAATGAGCAGTTCTTC. Translating gives CATRYPGASSYNEQFF. The V and J genes are TRBV27 and TRBJ2-1, with a tentative D call TRBD1 (6 bases). V dropped 10 bases and J dropped 0 bases, with 19 bases sitting between them. CDR1 is MNHEY and CDR2 is SMNVEV in the germline V gene (reference sequence). The CDR3 is 16 amino acids.

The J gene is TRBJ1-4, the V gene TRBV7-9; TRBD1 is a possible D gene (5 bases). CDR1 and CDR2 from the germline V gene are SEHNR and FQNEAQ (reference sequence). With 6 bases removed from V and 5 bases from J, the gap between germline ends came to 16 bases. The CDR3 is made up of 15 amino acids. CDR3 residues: CASSQGSRRNEKLFF. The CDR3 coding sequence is TGTGCCAGCAGTCAGGGTAGCAGGCGGAATGAAAAACTGTTTTTT.

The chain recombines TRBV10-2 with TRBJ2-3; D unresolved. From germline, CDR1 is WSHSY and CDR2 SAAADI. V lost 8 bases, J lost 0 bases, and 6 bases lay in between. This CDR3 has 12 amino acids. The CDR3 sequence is CASALSTDTQYF. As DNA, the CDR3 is TGCGCCAGCGCGCTAAGCACAGATACGCAGTATTTT.

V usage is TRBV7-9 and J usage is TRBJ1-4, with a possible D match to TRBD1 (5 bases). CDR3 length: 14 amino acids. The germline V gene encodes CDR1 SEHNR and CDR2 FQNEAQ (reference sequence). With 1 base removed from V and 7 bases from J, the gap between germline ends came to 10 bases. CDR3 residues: CASSLVGTGEKLFF. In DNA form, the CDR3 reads TGTGCCAGCAGCTTAGTTGGGACCGGTGAAAAACTGTTTTTT.

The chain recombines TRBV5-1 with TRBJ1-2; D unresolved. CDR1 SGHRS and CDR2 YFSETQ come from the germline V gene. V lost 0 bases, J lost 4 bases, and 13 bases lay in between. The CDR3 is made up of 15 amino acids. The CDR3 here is CASSLGTQNPYGYTF. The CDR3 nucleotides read TGCGCCAGCAGCTTGGGTACGCAGAATCCCTATGGCTACACCTTC.

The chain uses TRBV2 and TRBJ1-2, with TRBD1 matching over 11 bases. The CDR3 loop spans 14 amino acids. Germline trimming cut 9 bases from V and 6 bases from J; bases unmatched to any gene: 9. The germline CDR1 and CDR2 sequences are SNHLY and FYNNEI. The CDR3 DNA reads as TGTGCCAGTAACGGACAGGGGGCGCAGGATGGCTACACCTTC. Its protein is CASNGQGAQDGYTF.